These T cell receptor beta chains were read from a single sample in a study of cytomegalovirus exposure and HLA in healthy donors. Measured with immunoSEQ multiplex PCR; TCRdb has only the in-frame clones, and not every one. The sample lists approximately 300,000 clones; about 85% were seen once. The specimen sequenced was PBMCs. Receptor source: a woman aged 25-40 years in good health and CMV-seropositive. CDR3s include the opening cysteine and the closing phenylalanine or tryptophan. A D gene is named only where the DNA matches it firmly. Rows may omit the clone size; those that give it use once, few, many or a size class.

TRBJ2-5,TRBV4-1,TRBD2,-,TGCGCCAGCAGCCACGGACTAGCGGGGGCAGAGACCCAGTACTTC,CASSHGLAGAETQYF
TRBJ1-5,TRBV5-6,-,few,TGTGCCAGCAGCTTGGGCGCCTCCGACAGGAATCAGCCCCAGCATTTT,CASSLGASDRNQPQHF
TRBJ2-7,TRBV15,-,-,TGTGCCACCAGCAGAGATCGGGGCCCAGGGCAGGCCTCCTACGAGCAGTACTTC,CATSRDRGPGQASYEQYF
TRBJ2-4,TRBV7-2,-,-,TGTGCCAGCAGCTTTTCCCGGTTAACCAAAAACATTCAGTACTTC,CASSFSRLTKNIQYF
TRBJ1-2,TRBV28,TRBD1,-,TGTGCCAGCAGTATATCCGGGACAGGGAATGGCTACACCTTC,CASSISGTGNGYTF
TRBJ2-5,TRBV30,-,-,TGTGCCTGGAGCCGGGGTAACCAAGAGACCCAGTACTTC,CAWSRGNQETQYF
TRBJ2-7,TRBV25-1,-,once,TGTGCCAGCAGTCCAGGGGCCGAGCAGTACTTC,CASSPGAEQYF
TRBJ2-2,TRBV6-5,-,-,TGTGCCAGCAGTTACTCGTTCGGGAGCACCGGGGAGCTGTTTTTT,CASSYSFGSTGELFF
TRBJ2-7,TRBV6-5,TRBD2,once,TGTGCCAGCAGTTTGGCTAGCGGGGGATTCTACGAGCAGTACTTC,CASSLASGGFYEQYF
TRBJ1-2,TRBV25-1,TRBD1,-,TGTGCCAGCCATCGGACAGGCAACTATGGCTACACCTTC,CASHRTGNYGYTF
TRBJ2-3,TRBV28,-,-,TGTGCCAGCAGTTGGTGGCAGGCCCTTGGAGATACGCAGTATTTT,CASSWWQALGDTQYF
TRBJ2-4,TRBV2,TRBD2,-,TGTGCCAGCAGTGAAGAGCGGGGCGGCATTCAGTACTTC,CASSEERGGIQYF
TRBJ2-2,TRBV5-6,TRBD2,-,TGTGCCAGCAGCTCCCGGACTAGCGGTTACACCGGGGAGCTGTTTTTT,CASSSRTSGYTGELFF
TRBJ1-2,TRBV28,TRBD1,-,TGTGCCAGCAGGACGGGACAGGGGAACTATGGCTACACCTTC,CASRTGQGNYGYTF
TRBJ1-1,TRBV6-5,-,once,TGTGCCAGCAGGTCACGGAGGGGGAACACTGAAGCTTTCTTT,CASRSRRGNTEAFF
TRBJ1-5,TRBV4-3,-,few,TGCGCCAGCAGCCAAGAGTGGATGGGGCGCGAAGACCAGCCCCAGCATTTT,CASSQEWMGREDQPQHF
TRBJ2-5,TRBV5-5,-,-,TGTGCCAGCAGCTTGATCGCTAGTGAGACCCAGTACTTC,CASSLIASETQYF
TRBJ1-1,TRBV21-1,-,-,TGTGCCAGCAGCAAAGTCAATCAGGGTCTCACTGAAGCTTTCTTT,CASSKVNQGLTEAFF
TRBJ2-7,TRBV7-8,-,-,TGTGCCAGCAGCTTAGCGTTGACAGGCAACTCCTACGAGCAGTACTTC,CASSLALTGNSYEQYF
TRBJ2-7,TRBV11-2,TRBD2,-,TGTGCCAGCAGCCGACTAGCGGGAGGGGTGACAGAGCAGTACTTC,CASSRLAGGVTEQYF
TRBJ2-1,TRBV7-2,TRBD2,-,TGTGCCAGCAGCTTAGGGGGGACTACCTCCTACAATGAGCAGTTCTTC,CASSLGGTTSYNEQFF
TRBJ2-6,TRBV6-1,-,-,TGTGCCAGCAGTGATTTTGGTTCTGGGGCCAACGTCCTGACTTTC,CASSDFGSGANVLTF
TRBJ1-1,TRBV5-5,TRBD1,-,TGTGCCAGCAGCTTCTGGACAGGGAACACTGAAGCTTTCTTT,CASSFWTGNTEAFF
TRBJ2-3,TRBV13,-,few,TGTGCCAGCACCCCCAAGGGCAGGGGCTCAGATACGCAGTATTTT,CASTPKGRGSDTQYF
TRBJ1-3,TRBV28,TRBD1,once,TGTGCCAGCAGTTCGGGACAGGGGGCGCGAGTAAACACCATATATTTT,CASSSGQGARVNTIYF
TRBJ2-7,TRBV11-2,-,-,TGTGCCAGCAGCTTTCCCTCCTCCCCGGGGTACTTC,CASSFPSSPGYF
TRBJ1-5,TRBV15,TRBD1,-,TGTGCCACCAGCAGGGACCTGGACAGGCGGCGAGCGCCCCAGCATTTT,CATSRDLDRRRAPQHF